The clone carrying this T cell receptor beta chain was observed a single time. Its target is not known. This sample was taken from a study of CD8+ T cells in alopecia areata. Study-wide points: Besides other cells, scalp samples also yield sequences of resident alphabeta T cells from normal skin. Compared with mice, patients displayed less clear TCR sharing, possibly for HLA-related reasons.

There are 14 residues in the CDR3. From germline, CDR1 is SQVTM and CDR2 ANQGSEA. V shed 1 base and J 10 bases; nucleotides not matched to a gene: 10. RNA, once extracted, was reverse transcribed into cDNA for use as the sequencing template. Libraries were prepared by immunoSEQ multiplex PCR; TCRdb keeps only in-frame clonotypes and omits some of them. The sample holds roughly 120,000 clones, less than 70% seen once. Sorted out of PBMCs were CD4+ T cells and CD8+ T cells. This receptor was taken from a human donor in good health. The sample taken for sequencing was CD4+ T cells sorted from blood. The chain is built from TRBV29-1 and TRBJ1-1; 9 nucleotides match TRBD1. Here the CDR3 reads CSVEGGQGGEAAFF. The DNA of the CDR3 is TGCAGCGTTGAAGGGGGACAGGGAGGGGAAGCAGCTTTCTTT. Based on the CDR3 plus reference TRBV29-1 and TRBJ1-1, the full variable domain is SAVISQKPSRDICQRGTSLTIQCQVDSQVTMMFWYRQQPGQSLTLIATANQGSEATYESGFVIDKFPISRPNLTFSTLTVSNMSPEDSSIYLCSVEGGQGGEAAFFGQGTRLTVV.